These 30 T cell receptor beta chains were all obtained from the same sample, sequenced in a study of T cells in women clearing cervical HPV infection. Assay used: immunoSEQ multiplex PCR; TCRdb lists only in-frame clones, some missing. This sample's table has tens of thousands of clones. Input material: blood buffy coat. The receptor source for this set is a woman aged 18-70 years with a cervical HPV16 infection that either progressed to CIN3+ or cleared (not recorded which).

A note on this clone: The sequence runs out 3 residues before the end of the CDR3; the remainder is reconstructed from the germline J gene. V is TRBV30 and J is TRBJ2-5; weak D call: TRBD2 (6 bases). Germline V gene data show CDR1 as GTSNPN and CDR2 as SVGIG (reference sequence). There are 13 residues in the CDR3. Trimming stripped 1 base from V and 5 bases from J, with 11 bases between. The DNA read from the CDR3 is TGTGCCTGGAGTGAACGGGGGTGGGAGACC. Translating it yields CAWSERGWET. The entire CDR3 is CAWSERGWETQYF. The full variable domain, with the rest looked up from reference TRBV30 and TRBJ2-5, is SQTIHQWPATLVQPVGSPLSLECTVEGTSNPNLYWYRQAAGRGLQLLFYSVGIGQISSEVPQNLSASRPQDRQFILSSKKLLLSDSGFYLCAWSERGWETQYFGPGTRLLVL.

With regard to this clone: The missing CDR3 end, 3 residues past where the read stops, is filled in from the germline J gene. The rearrangement joins TRBV7-9 to TRBJ2-7; 7 bases align to TRBD1. J lost 3 bases, V lost 5 bases, and 7 bases had no gene match. The CDR3 consists of 14 residues. Germline V CDR1 and CDR2: SEHNR, FQNEAQ (reference sequence). CDR3 in amino acids: CASSPRDSDYEQYF. The DNA read from the CDR3 is TGTGCCAGCAGCCCCAGGGACAGCGACTACGAG.

About this clone: The read falls 3 residues short of the CDR3 end, and the missing part is taken from the germline J gene. J is TRBJ2-3 and V is TRBV9; D perhaps matches TRBD1 (5 bases). Trimming shortened V by 0 bases and J by 2 bases, and 10 bases separated the two germline ends. Looked up from germline, CDR1 is SGDLS and CDR2 is YYNGEE. CDR3 length equals 15 residues. CDR3 bases read: TGTGCCAGCAGCGTAGGACAGCTACACACAGATACG. It yields the protein CASSVGQLHTDT. The whole CDR3 reads CASSVGQLHTDTQYF.

Concerning this clone itself: The CDR3 end falls 3 residues outside the read, so it is completed with the germline J gene. The genes are TRBV6-1 and TRBJ2-2; tentative D call: TRBD1 (6 bases). The CDR3 totals 15 residues. Germline lookup yields CDR1 MNHNS and CDR2 SASEGT. The part of the CDR3 DNA that was read is TGTGCCAGCAGTGGGCAGGACAGAACTAATGAAAAG. It encodes CASSGQDRTNEK. The complete CDR3 sequence is CASSGQDRTNEKLFF.

Remarks on this clone: The CDR3 end lies 3 residues beyond the end of the read and is filled in from the germline J gene. V and J are TRBV7-9 and TRBJ2-2, with TRBD1 matching over 7 bases. Germline V gene sequence: CDR1 SEHNR, CDR2 FQNEAQ (reference sequence). This CDR3 has 15 residues. The CDR3: CASSPRRQGDEKLFF. Partial CDR3 DNA: TGTGCCAGCAGCCCGCGTCGGCAGGGGGATGAAAAG.

Comments on this clone: At one of its ends the junction is not consistent with the germline gene, which may arise from a read error. The read comes to an end 3 residues before the CDR3 does, leaving the germline J gene to fill in the end. The identical CDR3 is also encoded by other nucleotide sequences in the sample. The gene calls are TRBV7-2 and TRBJ1-3; the match to TRBD1 covers 8 bases. CDR3 size: 14 residues. Germline-derived CDR1 and CDR2 are SGHTA and FQGNSA. The sequenced CDR3 bases are TGTGCCAGCAGCTTCAGGGGGCTCGGAAACACA. This translates into CASSFRGLGNT. The full CDR3 reads CASSFRGLGNTIYF. Supplemented by reference TRBV7-2 and TRBJ1-3, the full variable domain reads GAGVSQSPSNKVTEKGKDVELRCDPISGHTALYWYRQSLGQGLEFLIYFQGNSAPDKSGLPSDRFSAERTGGSVSTLTIQRTQQEDSAVYLCASSFRGLGNTIYFGEGSWLTVV.

Concerning this clone: The read terminates 3 residues ahead of where the CDR3 ends, so the germline J gene completes it. The chain uses TRBV7-6 and TRBJ2-1; possibly TRBD2 for D (5 bases). The V end was cut by 2 bases, the J end by 5 bases, with 10 bases between. Germline CDR1 SGHVS, CDR2 FNYEAQ. There are 14 residues in the CDR3. CDR3 DNA, as far as it was read: TGTGCCAGCAGCTTATATCTGCGGGACAATGAG. It translates to CASSLYLRDNE. The whole CDR3 protein reads CASSLYLRDNEQFF.

As for this clone: The same CDR3 arises from other DNA sequences in this sample as well. The sequenced part of the CDR3 DNA is TGTGCCAGCTCACCCCCGTCGGGCGGGAGGGCCGGGAATGAG. Translated: CASSPPSGGRAGNE. The full CDR3 is CASSPPSGGRAGNEQFF. The rearrangement joins TRBV18 to TRBJ2-1; 9 nucleotides match TRBD2. Sequencing ends 3 residues short of the CDR3 end; the germline J gene provides the rest. V trimming: 3 bases; J trimming: 7 bases; junction bases outside the gene matches: 13. Germline CDR1 is KGHSH and CDR2 is LQKENI. The CDR3 has 17 amino acids.

A note on this clone: The read falls 3 residues short of the CDR3 end, and the missing part is taken from the germline J gene. The rearrangement links TRBV12-3 or TRBV12-4 to TRBJ1-3; 8 nucleotides match TRBD1. The CDR3 is 15 residues long. The V segment lost 2 bases and the J segment 4 bases; nucleotides outside the gene matches: 4. The chain's CDR3 is CASSLNRGTGNTIYF. Incomplete CDR3 DNA: TGTGCCAGCAGTTTAAACAGGGGGACAGGAAACACC.

For this clone: The read ends 3 residues shy of where the CDR3 ends; the end is completed using the germline J gene. Other DNA sequences in the sample encode the same CDR3. V gene TRBV20-1 combines with J gene TRBJ2-5; D is perhaps TRBD1 (5 bases). This CDR3 comprises 14 residues. Per the germline V gene, CDR1 is DFQATT and CDR2 is SNEGSKA (reference sequence). Deletions cut 6 bases from V and 3 bases from J, with 17 bases between. The CDR3 loop reads CSATKPGIEETQYF. The sequenced CDR3 bases are TGCAGTGCCACCAAACCAGGGATAGAAGAGACC.

As for this clone: The read terminates 3 residues ahead of where the CDR3 ends, so the germline J gene completes it. The chain couples TRBV30 to TRBJ2-7, with D tentatively TRBD2 (5 bases). Germline CDR1 GTSNPN, CDR2 SVGIG (reference sequence). The V end was cut by 3 bases, the J end by 4 bases, with 13 bases between. The CDR3 sequence is 13 residues long. The CDR3 spells CAWRIEGGYEQYF. Partial CDR3 DNA: TGTGCCTGGAGGATAGAGGGCGGGTACGAG.

As regards this clone: The CDR3 extends 3 residues past the end of the read, so its final part is completed from the germline J gene. The rearrangement links TRBV5-1 to TRBJ1-3; 9 nucleotides agree with TRBD1. The CDR3 contains 16 residues. Trimming took 0 bases from V and 3 from J; bases not matched to a gene: 4. CDR1 SGHRS and CDR2 YFSETQ come from the germline V gene. CDR3 bases read: TGCGCCAGCAGCTTGGTAGGGACAGGGCATGGAAACACC. Protein sequence: CASSLVGTGHGNT. In full, the CDR3 reads CASSLVGTGHGNTIYF.

Concerning this clone: The CDR3 is cut off 3 residues early in the read; its end comes from the germline J gene. The rearrangement uses TRBV4-1 and TRBJ1-5; D uncertain. Germline V gives CDR1 MGHRA, CDR2 YSYEKL. This CDR3 is built from 18 residues. Deletions cut 0 bases from V and 0 bases from J, with 15 bases between. CDR3 in amino acids: CASSQDDIEPYSNQPQHF. The sequenced CDR3 bases are TGCGCCAGCAGCCAAGACGACATCGAGCCGTATAGCAATCAGCCC.

Points on this clone: The read terminates 3 residues before the CDR3 end, so the remaining end is supplied by the germline J gene. The chain links TRBV28 to TRBJ2-2; TRBD2 matches at 12 bases. Germline-derived CDR1 and CDR2 are MDHEN and SYDVKM. The V gene end was trimmed by 7 bases and the J gene end by 0 bases; junction bases not matched to a gene: 9. The CDR3 totals 18 residues. The CDR3 bases that were read are TGTGCCAGCATTCCTACGACTAGCGGGGGCCCGAACACCGGGGAG. Translation: CASIPTTSGGPNTGE. The whole CDR3 reads CASIPTTSGGPNTGELFF.

CDR3 bases read: TGTGCCAGCAGAGCTTACACAGATACG. Protein product: CASRAYTDT. The complete CDR3 protein is CASRAYTDTQYF. The V and J genes are TRBV2 and TRBJ2-3, with D unclear. The sequence runs out 3 residues before the end of the CDR3; the remainder is reconstructed from the germline J gene. This CDR3 is built from 12 residues. Trimming shortened V by 6 bases and J by 2 bases, and 6 bases separated the two germline ends. In germline, CDR1 is SNHLY, CDR2 FYNNEI.

Comments on this clone: The sequence runs out 3 residues before the end of the CDR3; the remainder is reconstructed from the germline J gene. The gene calls are TRBV6-2 or TRBV6-3 and TRBJ1-5; D perhaps matches TRBD1 (6 bases). V was shortened by 2 bases and J by 6 bases, with 20 bases between the two germline ends. CDR1 and CDR2 (germline): MNHEY, SVGEGT. The CDR3 is 17 amino acids. The chain's CDR3 is CASSYAGAQKGSQPQHF. The part of the CDR3 DNA that was read is TGTGCCAGCAGTTACGCGGGGGCTCAGAAAGGGAGTCAGCCC.

Turning to this clone: The read terminates 3 residues ahead of where the CDR3 ends, so the germline J gene completes it. J is TRBJ2-3 and V is TRBV20-1, with 10 bases fitting TRBD1. Trimming took 5 bases from V and 2 from J; bases not matched to a gene: 7. CDR3 size: 15 residues. Germline CDR1 reads DFQATT; CDR2 reads SNEGSKA (reference sequence). This CDR3 is CSAESGTGVTDTQYF. The CDR3 DNA, read in part, is TGCAGTGCTGAATCCGGGACAGGGGTCACAGATACG.

A remark on this clone: The read terminates 3 residues before the CDR3 end, so the remaining end is supplied by the germline J gene. J is TRBJ2-7 and V is TRBV2; D perhaps matches TRBD1 (5 bases). Trimming cost V 8 bases and J 4 bases, with 18 bases left between them. CDR1 SNHLY and CDR2 FYNNEI come from the germline V gene. This CDR3 spans 14 amino acids. The DNA read from the CDR3 is TGTGCCAGCTCCGAGCAGGGCAGCAGGTACGAG. Amino acid sequence: CASSEQGSRYE. The whole CDR3 protein is CASSEQGSRYEQYF.

Points on this clone: The read finishes 3 residues shy of the CDR3 end, and the germline J gene is used to complete it. The chain employs TRBV20-1 and TRBJ1-1; TRBD1 is a possible D gene (6 bases). Germline V CDR1 and CDR2: DFQATT, SNEGSKA (reference sequence). The CDR3 has 14 residues. V gave up 2 bases and J gave up 4 bases, with 14 bases separating them. CDR3 protein: CSARNPQGSTEAFF. The DNA read from the CDR3 is TGCAGTGCTAGAAACCCACAGGGATCCACTGAA.

As to this clone: The read finishes 3 residues shy of the CDR3 end, and the germline J gene is used to complete it. The chain uses TRBV7-2 and TRBJ2-1; the D gene is possibly TRBD1 (6 bases). Germline V lookup: CDR1 SGHTA, CDR2 FQGNSA. This CDR3 comprises 14 residues. Trimming took off 5 bases at V and 3 bases at J, with 11 bases between the two ends. CDR3 residues: CASSPGQNYNEQFF. The sequenced CDR3 bases are TGTGCCAGCAGCCCAGGACAGAACTACAATGAG.

Note on this clone: The read ends 3 residues shy of where the CDR3 ends; the end is completed using the germline J gene. V gene TRBV27 combines with J gene TRBJ1-2; unclear D gene. Germline CDR1 reads MNHEY; CDR2 reads SMNVEV (reference sequence). Deletions cut 5 bases from V and 0 bases from J, with 13 bases between. There are 15 residues in the CDR3. The sequenced CDR3 bases are TGTGCCAGCAGTCCGAAAACAACAGCTAACTATGGC. This gives the protein CASSPKTTANYG. The entire CDR3 reads CASSPKTTANYGYTF.

To note about this clone: Read coverage stops 3 residues before the CDR3 terminus; the germline J gene supplies the remainder. The chain joins TRBV12-3 or TRBV12-4 to TRBJ1-5; the match to TRBD1 covers 9 bases. CDR3 size: 16 residues. V lost 3 bases to trimming and J lost 0 bases; unmatched junction nucleotides: 3. The CDR3 sequence: CASSFLDRGSNQPQHF. The sequenced part of the CDR3 DNA is TGTGCCAGCAGTTTTCTGGACAGGGGTAGCAATCAGCCC.

A remark on this clone: The read ends 3 residues before the CDR3 terminus; that terminus is restored from the germline J gene. This rearrangement joins TRBV4-1 to TRBJ2-3, with TRBD2 identical over 8 bases. This CDR3 has 17 residues. V shed 2 bases, J shed 5 bases, and the junction held 12 bases outside the gene matches. Germline CDR1 MGHRA, CDR2 YSYEKL. The part of the CDR3 DNA that was read is TGCGCCAGCAGCCAACGGGGGGGGCAGGGGATGTTAGATACG. Residues: CASSQRGGQGMLDT. The full CDR3 protein is CASSQRGGQGMLDTQYF.

Worth noting for this clone: Read sequence stops 3 residues before the CDR3 end, and the germline J gene provides the missing end. The V gene is TRBV20-1, the J gene TRBJ1-2; D not resolved. Germline-derived CDR1 and CDR2 are DFQATT and SNEGSKA (reference sequence). The V gene lost 5 bases and the J gene lost 6 bases, with 16 bases spanning the gap. The CDR3 totals 13 residues. The CDR3 loop is CSAQQGGFDGYTF. CDR3 bases read: TGCAGTGCTCAGCAAGGAGGGTTCGATGGC.

Note on this clone: From the germline J gene comes the end of the CDR3, since the read stops 3 residues before it. Other nucleotide sequences in the sample specify the same CDR3. The chain joins TRBV29-1 to TRBJ1-3, with a tentative D call TRBD1 (6 bases). Germline CDR1 is SQVTM and CDR2 is ANQGSEA. The V and J ends lost 7 bases and 0 bases respectively, with 16 bases between them. The CDR3 is 15 amino acids. The sequenced part of the CDR3 DNA is TGCAGCGCCACGGATGGGGGCGGCTCTGGAAACACC. This sequence encodes CSATDGGGSGNT. The whole CDR3 reads CSATDGGGSGNTIYF.

Worth noting for this clone: The read stops 3 residues short of the end of the CDR3; the missing end is completed from the germline J gene. V usage is TRBV7-9 and J usage is TRBJ1-2; 10 nucleotides agree with TRBD1. The CDR3 is made up of 14 amino acids. Germline V gene lookup returns CDR1 SEHNR and CDR2 FQNEAQ (reference sequence). Incomplete CDR3 DNA: TGTGCCAGCGGAATAGGGACAGGGGACCGCGAC. It codes for CASGIGTGDRD. The entire CDR3 protein reads CASGIGTGDRDYTF.

On this clone: The CDR3 goes on 3 residues after the read ends, and that part is filled in from the germline J gene. The J gene is TRBJ2-7, the V gene TRBV19; a possible D gene is TRBD2 (5 bases). Germline-derived CDR1 and CDR2 are LNHDA and SQIVND (reference sequence). Trimming pared 4 bases from V and 0 bases from J, leaving 13 bases between. The length of the CDR3 is 15 residues. The CDR3 DNA, read in part, is TGTGCCAGTAGTAAGGACTCTCTACCCTCCTACGAG. Protein: CASSKDSLPSYE. The full CDR3 sequence reads CASSKDSLPSYEQYF. The whole variable domain, remainder taken from reference TRBV19 and TRBJ2-7, is DGGITQSPKYLFRKEGQNVTLSCEQNLNHDAMYWYRQDPGQGLRLIYYSQIVNDFQKGDIAEGYSVSREKKESFPLTVTSAQKNPTAFYLCASSKDSLPSYEQYFGPGTRLTVT.

To note about this clone: The read gets to within 3 residues of the CDR3 end, and the germline J gene fills in the rest. The chain has TRBV19 and TRBJ2-4; 8 bases are shared with TRBD1. This CDR3 is 13 amino acids long. The germline gives CDR1 LNHDA, CDR2 SQIVND (reference sequence). Here the CDR3 reads CASTDREDYGQYF. The sequenced part of the CDR3 DNA is TGTGCCAGCACGGACAGGGAGGACTATGGT. Drawing the rest from reference TRBV19 and TRBJ2-4, the complete variable domain is DGGITQSPKYLFRKEGQNVTLSCEQNLNHDAMYWYRQDPGQGLRLIYYSQIVNDFQKGDIAEGYSVSREKKESFPLTVTSAQKNPTAFYLCASTDREDYGQYFGAGTRLSVL.

Points on this clone: The observed sequence ends 3 residues before the CDR3 terminus, with the missing tail filled in from the germline J gene. The V gene is TRBV19, the J gene TRBJ2-7; D is perhaps TRBD2 (8 bases). The CDR3 contains 16 residues. Trimming removed 3 bases at V and 3 bases at J, with 18 bases between. Germline V gene sequence: CDR1 LNHDA, CDR2 SQIVND (reference sequence). Here the CDR3 reads CASSIGDSGGYYEQYF. The sequenced part of the CDR3 DNA is TGTGCCAGTAGTATTGGGGACAGCGGGGGTTACTACGAG.

As to this clone: The read is 3 residues too short to cover the CDR3 end, so that end is filled in from the germline J gene. V is TRBV20-1 and J is TRBJ2-1; 7 nucleotides match TRBD1. Per germline, CDR1 DFQATT and CDR2 SNEGSKA (reference sequence). Trimming at V came to 4 bases and at J to 2 bases, leaving 14 bases not matched to a gene. CDR3 size: 17 residues. The CDR3 is CSATLILRDRAYNEQFF. CDR3 DNA (partial): TGCAGTGCTACGCTCATACTCCGGGACAGAGCCTACAATGAG.